A selection of T cell receptor beta chains follows, all from one sample in a study of blood T cell repertoires in COVID-19. The assay was immunoSEQ multiplex PCR, and TCRdb's table has in-frame clones only and misses some. The profile covers 200,000 to 300,000 clones, with 65% to 90% appearing a single time and approximately 2% taken by the ten largest. The sequencing input was peripheral blood. These receptors originate from a man younger than 45 with active or convalescent COVID-19. Each CDR3 is given with its conserved first and last residue. A D gene is named only where the DNA matches it firmly. Expanded clones are given a class, and other clones once, few, many or no size at all.

>TRBJ1-1|-|-|TRBV21-1
TGTGCCAGCAGCAAATCCTCCGGGGTCGGGTTTCGCAACACTGAAGCTTTCTTT
CASSKSSGVGFRNTEAFF
>TRBJ2-7|-|TRBD2|TRBV19
TGTGCCAGTAGTGCTCGGGGGGGAGCGATGAGCTTC
CASSARGGAMSF
>TRBJ1-3|-|-|TRBV21-1
TGTGCCAGCAGCAACCCCCCGGGACAGGGCCCTACTTTCTCTGGAAACACCATATATTTT
CASSNPPGQGPTFSGNTIYF
>TRBJ2-2|-|TRBD1|TRBV27
TGTGCCAGCAGTTCGGTCCCGGGGACAGGGACCCCCGGGGAGCTGTTTTTT
CASSSVPGTGTPGELFF
>TRBJ2-7|once|-|TRBV3-1/TRBV3-2
TGTGCCAGCAGCCACGCCAGGGACGAGCAGTACTTC
CASSHARDEQYF
>TRBJ2-1|-|TRBD2|TRBV29-1
TGCAGCGTTGGCTCGGGGCGGGGGGGCCGCGATGAGCAGTTCTTC
CSVGSGRGGRDEQFF
>TRBJ2-7|-|TRBD2|TRBV5-1
TGCGCCAGCAGCCGGGGGGTAGTCCGGTCCGGCGAGCAGTACTTC
CASSRGVVRSGEQYF
>TRBJ1-2|-|-|TRBV11-2
TGTGCCAGCAGCTTAGATAGTTCTGACTATGGCTACACCTTC
CASSLDSSDYGYTF
>TRBJ2-7|few|-|TRBV4-3
TGCGCCAGCAGCCAATCCCTGGCAGGGGTGGATTACGAGCAGTACTTC
CASSQSLAGVDYEQYF
>TRBJ1-4|once|TRBD1|TRBV5-8
TGTGCCAGCAGCCCACACACAGGGGCCGCGAATGAAAAACTGTTTTTT
CASSPHTGAANEKLFF
>TRBJ1-6|-|TRBD1|TRBV7-9
TGTGCCAGCAGCCCTACCGGGACAGGGGTTTCACCCCTCCACTTT
CASSPTGTGVSPLHF
>TRBJ1-2|-|-|TRBV2
TGTGCCAGCTTTCGGGTAGTGGGACACTCTAACTATGGCTACACCTTC
CASFRVVGHSNYGYTF
>TRBJ1-2|-|-|TRBV7-2
TGTGCCAGCAGCCAGGAGCCGGGGGACCTCTATGGCTACACCTTC
CASSQEPGDLYGYTF
>TRBJ1-1|-|-|TRBV3-1/TRBV3-2
TGTGCCAGCAGCCACCTGTCGGGGGAGGATGAAGCTTTCTTT
CASSHLSGEDEAFF
>TRBJ1-4|-|TRBD1|TRBV27
TGTGCCAGCAGATACAGGGGCGATAATGAAAAACTGTTTTTT
CASRYRGDNEKLFF
>TRBJ2-5|-|TRBD2|TRBV7-2
TGTGCCAGCAGCTCCCCCGGGACTAGCGGGGGGAGCCAAGAGACCCAGTACTTC
CASSSPGTSGGSQETQYF
>TRBJ2-7|-|TRBD1|TRBV10-1
TGCGCCAGCAGTGACAGACAGGGGGCAAGCGAGCAGTACTTC
CASSDRQGASEQYF
>TRBJ1-1|few|TRBD1|TRBV5-1
TGCGCCAGCAGAGAAGGGGGCAGTGAAGCTTTCTTT
CASREGGSEAFF
>TRBJ1-3|-|-|TRBV4-3
TGCGCCAGCAGCCAACCGGGAACGGGAAACACCATATATTTT
CASSQPGTGNTIYF
>TRBJ1-1|-|-|TRBV4-1
TGCGCCAGCAGCCACTTGCGAGGGGGGGTCGGGAACACTGAAGCTTTCTTT
CASSHLRGGVGNTEAFF
>TRBJ2-2|-|TRBD2|TRBV9
TGTGCCAGCAGCGTAAGGGGAAGGGGACTAGACTCCGGGGAGCTGTTTTTT
CASSVRGRGLDSGELFF
>TRBJ1-5|-|TRBD1|TRBV2
TGTGCCAGCAGTGAAGAGGGGACAGTTTATCCTAGCAATCAGCCCCAGCATTTT
CASSEEGTVYPSNQPQHF
>TRBJ2-3|-|TRBD1|TRBV12-5
TGTGCTAGTGCCACATCTACAGGGGGGCAGTACGGCACAGATACGCAGTATTTT
CASATSTGGQYGTDTQYF
>TRBJ2-1|-|-|TRBV4-3
TGCGCCAGCAGCCAAGATCGAGGAGGTGCCTACAATGAGCAGTTCTTC
CASSQDRGGAYNEQFF
>TRBJ1-6|-|TRBD1|TRBV14
TGTGCCAGCAGCCAGACAGGGAAATCACCCCTCCACTTT
CASSQTGKSPLHF
>TRBJ1-1|-|-|TRBV5-8
TGTGCCAGCAGCTGGTGGCTGACAGAGAACACTGAAGCTTTCTTT
CASSWWLTENTEAFF
>TRBJ2-3|-|TRBD2|TRBV14
TGTGCCAGCAGCCAGCCGGGACTAGCAAGCGATACGCAGTATTTT
CASSQPGLASDTQYF
>TRBJ2-2|-|TRBD1|TRBV29-1
TGCAGCGTTGATCGGACAGGGAACACCGGGGAGCTGTTTTTT
CSVDRTGNTGELFF
>TRBJ1-1|-|-|TRBV2
TGTGCCAGCAAGGGGATGAACACTGAAGCTTTCTTT
CASKGMNTEAFF
>TRBJ2-5|few|TRBD2|TRBV20-1
TGCAGTGCAAGTAGGACTAGACAAGAGACCCAGTACTTC
CSASRTRQETQYF
>TRBJ2-7|-|TRBD2|TRBV2
TGTGCCAGCTCGGATATCGGACTAGCGGACTACTACGAGCAGTACTTC
CASSDIGLADYYEQYF
>TRBJ1-4|-|TRBD1|TRBV7-9
TGTGCCAGCAGCTTATACAGGGGAGGCCCTAATGAAAAACTGTTTTTT
CASSLYRGGPNEKLFF
>TRBJ2-3|-|TRBD2|TRBV2
TGTGCCAGCCGGCTTGATAGGGGACTAGCGGGGGGCTTCGAAAGCACAGATACGCAGTATTTT
CASRLDRGLAGGFESTDTQYF
>TRBJ2-3|-|-|TRBV4-3
TGCGCCAGCAGCCATGGTAATCGACAGGTGGCAGATACGCAGTATTTT
CASSHGNRQVADTQYF
>TRBJ1-2|-|-|TRBV6-4
TGTGCCAGCAGTGACTCGTTCCTAGCTAACTATGGCTACACCTTC
CASSDSFLANYGYTF